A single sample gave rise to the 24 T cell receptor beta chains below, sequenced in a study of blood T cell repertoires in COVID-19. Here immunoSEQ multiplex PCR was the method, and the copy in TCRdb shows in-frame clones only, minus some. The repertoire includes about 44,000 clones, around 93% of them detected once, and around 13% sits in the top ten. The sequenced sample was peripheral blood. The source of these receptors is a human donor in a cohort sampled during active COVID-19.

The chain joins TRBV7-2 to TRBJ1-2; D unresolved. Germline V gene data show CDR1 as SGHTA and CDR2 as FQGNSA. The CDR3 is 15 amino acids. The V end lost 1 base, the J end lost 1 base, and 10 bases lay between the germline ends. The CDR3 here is CASSLGSTLNYGYTF. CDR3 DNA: TGTGCCAGCAGCTTAGGCAGTACCCTTAACTATGGCTACACCTTC.

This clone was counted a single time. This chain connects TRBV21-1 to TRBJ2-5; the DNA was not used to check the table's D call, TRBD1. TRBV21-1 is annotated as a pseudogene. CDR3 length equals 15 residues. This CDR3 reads CASSTPDRDEETQYF. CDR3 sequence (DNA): TGTGCCAGCAGCACCCCGGACAGGGATGAAGAGACCCAGTACTTC.

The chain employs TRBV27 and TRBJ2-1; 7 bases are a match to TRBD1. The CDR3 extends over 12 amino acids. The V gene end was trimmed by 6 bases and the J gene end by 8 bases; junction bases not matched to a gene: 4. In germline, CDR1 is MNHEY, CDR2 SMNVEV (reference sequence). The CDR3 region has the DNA TGTGCCAGCAGCCACCAGGGGGATGAGCAGTTCTTC. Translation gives CASSHQGDEQFF.

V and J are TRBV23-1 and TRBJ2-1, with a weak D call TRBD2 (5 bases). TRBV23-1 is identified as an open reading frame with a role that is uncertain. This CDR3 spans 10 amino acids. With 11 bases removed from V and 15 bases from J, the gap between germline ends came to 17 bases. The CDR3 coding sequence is TGCGCCCCCCAACGGGGTCGCTTGTTCTTC. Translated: CAPQRGRLFF.

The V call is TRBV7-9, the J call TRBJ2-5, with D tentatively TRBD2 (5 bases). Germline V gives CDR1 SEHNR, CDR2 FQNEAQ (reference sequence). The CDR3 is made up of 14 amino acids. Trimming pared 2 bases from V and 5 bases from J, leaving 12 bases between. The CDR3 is CASSLSIGGETQYF. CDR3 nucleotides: TGTGCCAGCAGCTTAAGTATCGGCGGGGAGACCCAGTACTTC.

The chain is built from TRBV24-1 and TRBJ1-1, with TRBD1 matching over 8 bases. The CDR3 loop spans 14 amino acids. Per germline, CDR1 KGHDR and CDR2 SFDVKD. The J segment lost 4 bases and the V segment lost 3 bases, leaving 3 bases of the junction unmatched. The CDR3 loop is CATSDGQGSTEAFF. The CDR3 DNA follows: TGTGCCACCAGTGATGGACAGGGCAGCACTGAAGCTTTCTTT.

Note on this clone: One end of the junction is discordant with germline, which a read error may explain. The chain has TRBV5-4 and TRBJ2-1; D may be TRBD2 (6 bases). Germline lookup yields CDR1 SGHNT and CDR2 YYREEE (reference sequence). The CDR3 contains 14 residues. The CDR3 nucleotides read TGTGCCAGCGCCCCCCGGGACTCCCACAATGAGCAGTTCTTC. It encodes CASAPRDSHNEQFF.

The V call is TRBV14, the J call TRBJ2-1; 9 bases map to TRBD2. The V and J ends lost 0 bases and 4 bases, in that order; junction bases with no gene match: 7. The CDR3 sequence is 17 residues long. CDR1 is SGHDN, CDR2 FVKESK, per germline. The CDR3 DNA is TGTGCCAGCAGCCAAGAGGCTAGCGGGATTTTGTACAATGAGCAGTTCTTC. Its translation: CASSQEASGILYNEQFF.

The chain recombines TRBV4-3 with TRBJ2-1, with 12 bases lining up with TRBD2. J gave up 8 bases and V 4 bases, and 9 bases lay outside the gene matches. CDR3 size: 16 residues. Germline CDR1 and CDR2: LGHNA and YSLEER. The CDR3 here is CASSPKGGLAGHEQFF. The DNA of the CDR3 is TGCGCCAGCAGCCCGAAAGGAGGACTAGCGGGACATGAGCAGTTCTTC.

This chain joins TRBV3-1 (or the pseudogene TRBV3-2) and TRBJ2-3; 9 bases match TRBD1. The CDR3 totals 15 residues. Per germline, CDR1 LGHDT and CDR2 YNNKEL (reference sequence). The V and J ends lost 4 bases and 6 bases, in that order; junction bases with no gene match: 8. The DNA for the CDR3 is TGTGCCAGCAGCCTTCGGACAGGGGTTAGGGATACGCAGTATTTT. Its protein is CASSLRTGVRDTQYF.

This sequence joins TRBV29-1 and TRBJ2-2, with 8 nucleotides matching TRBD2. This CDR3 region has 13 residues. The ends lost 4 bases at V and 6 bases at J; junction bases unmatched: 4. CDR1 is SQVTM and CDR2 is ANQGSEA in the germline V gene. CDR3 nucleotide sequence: TGCAGCGTTGGTGGTAGCGGGGCCGGGGAGCTGTTTTTT. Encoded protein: CSVGGSGAGELFF.

CDR3 DNA: TGTGCCAGCTCACAAGCGGATTCCGAGCAGTACTTC. This gives the protein CASSQADSEQYF. J is TRBJ2-7 and V is TRBV18; weak D call: TRBD2 (5 bases). CDR1 and CDR2 (germline): KGHSH, LQKENI. Deletions cut 4 bases from V and 6 bases from J, with 10 bases between. The CDR3 has 12 residues.

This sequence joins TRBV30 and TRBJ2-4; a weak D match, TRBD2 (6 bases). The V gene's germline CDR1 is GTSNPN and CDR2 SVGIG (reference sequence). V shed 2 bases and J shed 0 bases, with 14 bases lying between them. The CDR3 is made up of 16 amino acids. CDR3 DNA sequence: TGTGCCTGGAGTTACCGAGGACTACTAGCCAAAAACATTCAGTACTTC. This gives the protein CAWSYRGLLAKNIQYF.

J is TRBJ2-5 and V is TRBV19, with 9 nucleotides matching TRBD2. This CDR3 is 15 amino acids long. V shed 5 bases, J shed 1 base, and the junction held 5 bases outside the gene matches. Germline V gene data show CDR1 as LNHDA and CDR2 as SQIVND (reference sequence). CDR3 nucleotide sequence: TGTGCCAGTAGTTGGAGCGGGGGGTCCCAAGAGACCCAGTACTTC. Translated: CASSWSGGSQETQYF.

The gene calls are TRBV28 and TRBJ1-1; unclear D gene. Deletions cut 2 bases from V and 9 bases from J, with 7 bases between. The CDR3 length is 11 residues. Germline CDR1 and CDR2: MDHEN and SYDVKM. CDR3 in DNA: TGTGCCAGCAGTTTAACTGGTAAAGCTTTCTTT. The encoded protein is CASSLTGKAFF.

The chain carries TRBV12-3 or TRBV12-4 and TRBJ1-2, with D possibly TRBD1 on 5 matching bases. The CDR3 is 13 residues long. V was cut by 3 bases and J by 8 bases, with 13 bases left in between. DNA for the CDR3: TGTGCCAGCAGTTTTCGGGGGAAGCAGGGCTACACCTTC. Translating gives CASSFRGKQGYTF.

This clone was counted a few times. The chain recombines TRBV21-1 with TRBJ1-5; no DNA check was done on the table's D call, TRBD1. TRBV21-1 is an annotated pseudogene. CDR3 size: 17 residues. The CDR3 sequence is CASSKAGHLRSNQPQHF. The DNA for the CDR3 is TGTGCCAGCAGCAAAGCTGGACATCTCAGGAGCAATCAGCCCCAGCATTTT.

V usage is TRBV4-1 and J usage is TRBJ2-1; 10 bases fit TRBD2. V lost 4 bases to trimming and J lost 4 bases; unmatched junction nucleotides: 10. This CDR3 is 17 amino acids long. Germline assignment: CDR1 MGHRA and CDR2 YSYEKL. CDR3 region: CASSRTSTSGIYNEQFF. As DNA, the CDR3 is TGCGCCAGCAGCCGGACGTCAACTAGCGGGATTTACAATGAGCAGTTCTTC.

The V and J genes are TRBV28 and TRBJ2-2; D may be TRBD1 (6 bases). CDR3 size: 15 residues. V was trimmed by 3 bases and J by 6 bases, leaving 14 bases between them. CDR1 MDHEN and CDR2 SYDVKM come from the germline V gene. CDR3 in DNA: TGTGCCAGCAGTTTCGGACAGTCTCGTCCCGGGGAGCTGTTTTTT. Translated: CASSFGQSRPGELFF.

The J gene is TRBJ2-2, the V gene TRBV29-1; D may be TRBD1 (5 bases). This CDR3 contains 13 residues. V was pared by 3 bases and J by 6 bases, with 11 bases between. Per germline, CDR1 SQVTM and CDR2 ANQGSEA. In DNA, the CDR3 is TGCAGCGTTGACAGGGTGTTATCCGGGGAGCTGTTTTTT. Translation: CSVDRVLSGELFF.

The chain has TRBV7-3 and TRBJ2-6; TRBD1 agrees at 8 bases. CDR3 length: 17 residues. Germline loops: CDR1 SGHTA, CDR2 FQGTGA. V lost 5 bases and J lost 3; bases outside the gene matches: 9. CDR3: CASSQQGGSRGANVLTF. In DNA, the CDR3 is TGTGCCAGCAGCCAACAGGGGGGATCTCGTGGGGCCAACGTCCTGACTTTC.

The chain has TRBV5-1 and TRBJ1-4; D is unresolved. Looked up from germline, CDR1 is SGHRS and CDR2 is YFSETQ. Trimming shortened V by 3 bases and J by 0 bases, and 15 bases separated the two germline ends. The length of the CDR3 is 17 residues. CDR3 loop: CASSWDQRSATNEKLFF. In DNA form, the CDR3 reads TGCGCCAGCAGCTGGGATCAGCGGTCTGCAACTAATGAAAAACTGTTTTTT.

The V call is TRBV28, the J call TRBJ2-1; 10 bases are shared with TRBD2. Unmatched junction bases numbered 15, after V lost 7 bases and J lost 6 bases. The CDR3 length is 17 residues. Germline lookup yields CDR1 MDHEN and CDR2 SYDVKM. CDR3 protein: CASKGAGGPIRGNEQFF. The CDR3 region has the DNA TGTGCCAGCAAAGGAGCGGGAGGGCCCATAAGGGGCAATGAGCAGTTCTTC.

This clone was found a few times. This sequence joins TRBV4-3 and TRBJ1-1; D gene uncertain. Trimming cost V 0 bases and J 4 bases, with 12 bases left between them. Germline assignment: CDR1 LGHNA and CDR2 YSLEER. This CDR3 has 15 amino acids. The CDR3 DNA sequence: TGCGCCAGCAGCCAAGATGACGGGTTAGGCACTGAAGCTTTCTTT. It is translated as CASSQDDGLGTEAFF.